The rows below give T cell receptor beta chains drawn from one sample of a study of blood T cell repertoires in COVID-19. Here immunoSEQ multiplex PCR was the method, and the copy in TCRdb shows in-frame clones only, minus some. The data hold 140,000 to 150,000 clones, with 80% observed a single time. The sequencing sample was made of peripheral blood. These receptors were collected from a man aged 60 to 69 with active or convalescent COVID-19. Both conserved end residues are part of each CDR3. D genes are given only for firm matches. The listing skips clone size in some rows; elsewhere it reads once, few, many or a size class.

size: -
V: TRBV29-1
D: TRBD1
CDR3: CSVRDRIHDYGYTF

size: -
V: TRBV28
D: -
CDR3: CASRLSYREPVQPQHF

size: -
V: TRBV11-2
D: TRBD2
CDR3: CASSFSETSGYNEQFF

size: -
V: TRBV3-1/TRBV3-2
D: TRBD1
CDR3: CASSHLQGSGQETQYF

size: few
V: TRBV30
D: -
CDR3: CAWSVSWAPGGDSPLHF

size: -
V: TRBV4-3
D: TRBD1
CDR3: CASSQDGGGQPQHF

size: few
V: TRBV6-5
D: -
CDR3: CASSYRSGAEAFF

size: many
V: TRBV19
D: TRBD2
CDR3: CASSIGLAGVDEQYF

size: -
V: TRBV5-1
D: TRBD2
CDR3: CASSLLAGEKNIQYF

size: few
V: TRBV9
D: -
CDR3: CASSVAPSGQNYEQYF

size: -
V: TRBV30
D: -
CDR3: CAWSRPGLTYEQYF

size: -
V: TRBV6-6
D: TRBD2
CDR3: CASSRLAGVYTDTQYF

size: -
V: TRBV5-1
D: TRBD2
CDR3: CASSLPGGLKNEQFF

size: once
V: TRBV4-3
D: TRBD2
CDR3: CASSQAAGGRSYNEQFF

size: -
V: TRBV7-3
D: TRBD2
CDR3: CASSLVHGASGYNEQFF

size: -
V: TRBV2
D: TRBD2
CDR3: CASSPDSGRDETQYF

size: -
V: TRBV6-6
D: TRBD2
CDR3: CASSPSAGGPPGGELFF